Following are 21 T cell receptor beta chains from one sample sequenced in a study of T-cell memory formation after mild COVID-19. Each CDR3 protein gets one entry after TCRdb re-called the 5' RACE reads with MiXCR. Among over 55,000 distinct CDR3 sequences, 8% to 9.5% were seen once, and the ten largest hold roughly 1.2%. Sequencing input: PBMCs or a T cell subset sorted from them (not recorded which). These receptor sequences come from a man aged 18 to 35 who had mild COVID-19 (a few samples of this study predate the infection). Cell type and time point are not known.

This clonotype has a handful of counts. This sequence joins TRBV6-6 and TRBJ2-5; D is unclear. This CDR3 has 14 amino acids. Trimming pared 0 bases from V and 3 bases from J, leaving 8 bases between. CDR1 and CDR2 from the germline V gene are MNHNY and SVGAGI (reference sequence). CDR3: CASSYSQLKETQYF. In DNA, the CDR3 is TGTGCCAGCAGTTACTCCCAGCTGAAAGAGACCCAGTACTTC.

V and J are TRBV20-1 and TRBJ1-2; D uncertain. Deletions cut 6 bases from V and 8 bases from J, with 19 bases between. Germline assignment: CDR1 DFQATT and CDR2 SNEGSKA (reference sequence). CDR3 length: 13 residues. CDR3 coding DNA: TGCAGTGCAGACCGGGATATCGAGAGGGGCTACACCTTC. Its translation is CSADRDIERGYTF.

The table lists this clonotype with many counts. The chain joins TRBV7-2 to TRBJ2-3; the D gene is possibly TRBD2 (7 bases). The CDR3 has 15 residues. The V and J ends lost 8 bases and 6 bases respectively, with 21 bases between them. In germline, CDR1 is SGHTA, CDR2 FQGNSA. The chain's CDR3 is CASGPGRGARDTQYF. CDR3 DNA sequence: TGTGCCAGCGGCCCGGGCCGGGGGGCAAGGGATACGCAGTATTTT.

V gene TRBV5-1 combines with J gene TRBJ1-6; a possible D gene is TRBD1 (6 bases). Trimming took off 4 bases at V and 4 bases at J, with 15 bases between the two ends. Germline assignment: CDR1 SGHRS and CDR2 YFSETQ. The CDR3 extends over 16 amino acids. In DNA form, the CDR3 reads TGCGCCAGCAGCCCGGGGGGCTCTGAATATAATTCACCCCTCCACTTT. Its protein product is CASSPGGSEYNSPLHF.

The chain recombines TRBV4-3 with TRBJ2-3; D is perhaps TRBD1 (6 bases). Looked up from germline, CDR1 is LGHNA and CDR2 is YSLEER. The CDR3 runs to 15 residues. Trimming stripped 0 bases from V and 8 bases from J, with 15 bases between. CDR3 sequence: CASSQDFWGLPTQYF. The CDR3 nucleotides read TGCGCCAGCAGCCAAGATTTTTGGGGGCTTCCTACGCAGTATTTT.

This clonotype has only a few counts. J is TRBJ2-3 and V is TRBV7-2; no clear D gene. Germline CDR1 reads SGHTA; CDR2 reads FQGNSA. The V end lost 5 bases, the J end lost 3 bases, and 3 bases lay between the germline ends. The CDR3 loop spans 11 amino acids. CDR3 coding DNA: TGTGCCAGCAGCACGACAGATACGCAGTATTTT. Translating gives CASSTTDTQYF.

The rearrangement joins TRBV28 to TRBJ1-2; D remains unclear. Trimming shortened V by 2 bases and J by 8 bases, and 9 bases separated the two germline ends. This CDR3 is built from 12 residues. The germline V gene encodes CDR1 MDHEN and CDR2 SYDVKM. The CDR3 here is CASSLPGEGYTF. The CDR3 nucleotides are TGTGCCAGCAGTTTACCCGGGGAAGGCTACACCTTC.

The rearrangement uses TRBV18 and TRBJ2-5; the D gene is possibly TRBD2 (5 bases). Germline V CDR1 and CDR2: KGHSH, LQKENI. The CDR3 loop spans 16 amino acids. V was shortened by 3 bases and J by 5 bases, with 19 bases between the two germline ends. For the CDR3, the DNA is TGTGCCAGCTCACCCGCCTTCGTAGGCCGAGGGGAGACCCAGTACTTC. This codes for CASSPAFVGRGETQYF.

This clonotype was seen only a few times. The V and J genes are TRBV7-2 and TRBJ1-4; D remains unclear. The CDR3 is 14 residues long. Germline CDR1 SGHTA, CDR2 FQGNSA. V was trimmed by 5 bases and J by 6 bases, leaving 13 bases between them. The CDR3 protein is CASSPRRLDEKLFF. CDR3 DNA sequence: TGTGCCAGCAGCCCGAGAAGGTTAGATGAAAAACTGTTTTTT.

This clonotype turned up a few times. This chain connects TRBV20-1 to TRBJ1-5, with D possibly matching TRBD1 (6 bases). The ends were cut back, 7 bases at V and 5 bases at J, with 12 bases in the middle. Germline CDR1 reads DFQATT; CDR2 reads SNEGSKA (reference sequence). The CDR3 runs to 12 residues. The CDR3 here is CSVKGGDQPQHF. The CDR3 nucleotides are TGCAGTGTAAAGGGGGGGGATCAGCCCCAGCATTTT.

The DNA of the CDR3 is TGTGCCAGCAGCCCACGCGACGGTACGGGGGCCAGCTCCTACAATGAGCAGTTCTTC. Translating it yields CASSPRDGTGASSYNEQFF. J is TRBJ2-1 and V is TRBV7-9; possibly TRBD1 or TRBD2 for D (6 bases each). Germline CDR1 reads SEHNR; CDR2 reads FQNEAQ (reference sequence). Trimming removed 5 bases at V and 0 bases at J, with 23 bases between. The CDR3 sequence is 19 residues long.

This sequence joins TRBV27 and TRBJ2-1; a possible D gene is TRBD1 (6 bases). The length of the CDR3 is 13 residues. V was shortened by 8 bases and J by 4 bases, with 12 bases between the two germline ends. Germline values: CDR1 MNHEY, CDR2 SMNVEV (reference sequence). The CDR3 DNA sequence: TGTGCCAGCTGGTTACAGGGTTACAATGAGCAGTTCTTC. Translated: CASWLQGYNEQFF.

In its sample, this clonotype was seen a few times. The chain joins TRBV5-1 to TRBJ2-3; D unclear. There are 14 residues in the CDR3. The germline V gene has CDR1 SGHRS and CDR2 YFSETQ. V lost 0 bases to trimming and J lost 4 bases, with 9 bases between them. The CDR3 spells CASSLAGIPDTQYF. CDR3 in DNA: TGCGCCAGCAGCTTGGCTGGGATCCCAGATACGCAGTATTTT.

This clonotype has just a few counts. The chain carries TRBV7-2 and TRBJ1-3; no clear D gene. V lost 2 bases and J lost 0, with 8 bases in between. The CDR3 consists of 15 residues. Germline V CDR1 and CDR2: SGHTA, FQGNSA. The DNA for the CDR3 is TGTGCCAGCAGCTTACAGGTCAGCTCTGGAAACACCATATATTTT. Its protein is CASSLQVSSGNTIYF.

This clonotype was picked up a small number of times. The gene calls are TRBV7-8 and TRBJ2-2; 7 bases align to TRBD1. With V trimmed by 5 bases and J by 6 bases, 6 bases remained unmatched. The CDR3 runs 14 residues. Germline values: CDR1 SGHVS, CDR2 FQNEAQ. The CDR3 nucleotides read TGTGCCAGCAGCATACTCAGGGGGTCCGGGGAGCTGTTTTTT. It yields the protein CASSILRGSGELFF. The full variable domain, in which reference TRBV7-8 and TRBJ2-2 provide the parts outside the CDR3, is GAGVSQSPRYKVAKRGQDVALRCDPISGHVSLFWYQQALGQGPEFLTYFQNEAQLDKSGLPSDRFFAERPEGSVSTLKIQRTQQEDSAVYLCASSILRGSGELFFGEGSRLTVL.

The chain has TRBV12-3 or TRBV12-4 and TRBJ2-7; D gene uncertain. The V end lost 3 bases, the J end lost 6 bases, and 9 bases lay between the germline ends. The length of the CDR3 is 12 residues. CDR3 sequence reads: CASSFAGAEQYF. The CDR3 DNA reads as TGTGCCAGCAGTTTTGCCGGCGCCGAGCAGTACTTC.

CDR3 residues: CASSFTDTDTQYF. The DNA for the CDR3 is TGTGCCAGCAGCTTTACAGACACAGATACGCAGTATTTT. The chain couples TRBV7-2 to TRBJ2-3; unclear D gene. CDR3 size: 13 residues. Per germline, CDR1 SGHTA and CDR2 FQGNSA. V was shortened by 3 bases and J by 2 bases, with 6 bases between the two germline ends.

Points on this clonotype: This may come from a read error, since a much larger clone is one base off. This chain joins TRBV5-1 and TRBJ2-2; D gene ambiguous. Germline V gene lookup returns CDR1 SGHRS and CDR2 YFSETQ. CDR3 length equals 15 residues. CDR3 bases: TGCTCCAGCAGCCGCTCAGTAGCGAACACCGGGGAGCTGTTTTTT. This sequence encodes CSSSRSVANTGELFF.

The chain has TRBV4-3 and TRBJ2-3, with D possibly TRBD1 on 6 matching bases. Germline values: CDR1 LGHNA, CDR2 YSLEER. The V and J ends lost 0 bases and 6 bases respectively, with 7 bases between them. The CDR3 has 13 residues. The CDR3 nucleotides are TGCGCCAGCAGCCAAGATGGGGGCGATACGCAGTATTTT. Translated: CASSQDGGDTQYF.

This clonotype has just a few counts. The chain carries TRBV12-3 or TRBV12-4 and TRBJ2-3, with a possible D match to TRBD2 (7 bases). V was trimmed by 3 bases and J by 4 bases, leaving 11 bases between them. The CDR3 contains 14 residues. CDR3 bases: TGTGCCAGCAGTTTCGGGGGGCCGGCAGATACGCAGTATTTT. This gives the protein CASSFGGPADTQYF.

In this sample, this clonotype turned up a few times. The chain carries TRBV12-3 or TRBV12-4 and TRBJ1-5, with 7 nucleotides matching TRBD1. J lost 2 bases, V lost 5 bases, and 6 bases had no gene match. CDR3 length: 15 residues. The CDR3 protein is CASSLTGTGNQPQHF. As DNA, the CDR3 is TGTGCCAGCAGTCTAACCGGGACAGGCAATCAGCCCCAGCATTTT.